This entry features one TCR beta chain sequence. This entry belongs to a study of T cell responses to AZD1222 COVID-19 vaccine. Trimming cost V 4 bases and J 8 bases, with 14 bases left between them. In germline, CDR1 is SGDLS, CDR2 YYNGEE. The CDR3 spans 13 residues. Repertoires were generated with immunoSEQ multiplex PCR, while TCRdb's copy carries only in-frame clones and drops some. The sample has some 140,000 clones; around 93% are singletons. The sample here was peripheral blood, taken 28 days after the second AZD1222 dose. The rearrangement links TRBV9 to TRBJ2-3; either TRBD1 or TRBD2 may supply D (5 bases each). This TCR was sampled from an adult who received the AZD1222 COVID-19 vaccine. CDR3 protein: CASSPYSGTTQYF. The DNA for the CDR3 is TGTGCCAGCAGCCCCTACTCCGGGACTACGCAGTATTTT.